The clone carrying this T cell receptor (beta chain) was detected many times. Its specificity is not known. The data were obtained in a study of glioma-infiltrating T cells. Looking at the study overall: Samples included WHO grade II oligodendrogliomas or astrocytomas and initial-diagnosis grade IV glioblastomas. Overall study findings and caveats: Non-neoplastic patients had below-expected tissue-blood divergence, while all gliomas exceeded expectation. CDR3 overlap between tissue and blood was very small.

V was pared by 5 bases and J by 0 bases, with 9 bases between. Germline lookup yields CDR1 MDHEN and CDR2 SYDVKM. The CDR3 extends over 14 amino acids. The iRepertoire nested amplicon-rescue multiplex PCR amplified TCR alpha and beta CDR3s from RNA. For one-step reverse transcription and amplification, roughly 100-400 ng of tissue mRNA or PBMC total RNA was used. TCRdb itself ran the multiplex PCR reads through MiXCR, one entry per CDR3 protein. This table has a few hundred thousand distinct CDR3 sequences, 41% appearing once. This clonotype was sampled from a human donor with low-grade glioma or glioblastoma, undergoing nonglioma brain surgery, or in good health (not recorded which). The rearrangement links TRBV28 to TRBJ2-3; a weak D match, TRBD1 (6 bases). Material: glioma tissue, nonneoplastic brain tissue, or PBMCs (not recorded which). CDR3 DNA sequence: TGTGCCAGCAGTCCAAGGGGGAGCACAGATACGCAGTATTTT. Its protein product is CASSPRGSTDTQYF.